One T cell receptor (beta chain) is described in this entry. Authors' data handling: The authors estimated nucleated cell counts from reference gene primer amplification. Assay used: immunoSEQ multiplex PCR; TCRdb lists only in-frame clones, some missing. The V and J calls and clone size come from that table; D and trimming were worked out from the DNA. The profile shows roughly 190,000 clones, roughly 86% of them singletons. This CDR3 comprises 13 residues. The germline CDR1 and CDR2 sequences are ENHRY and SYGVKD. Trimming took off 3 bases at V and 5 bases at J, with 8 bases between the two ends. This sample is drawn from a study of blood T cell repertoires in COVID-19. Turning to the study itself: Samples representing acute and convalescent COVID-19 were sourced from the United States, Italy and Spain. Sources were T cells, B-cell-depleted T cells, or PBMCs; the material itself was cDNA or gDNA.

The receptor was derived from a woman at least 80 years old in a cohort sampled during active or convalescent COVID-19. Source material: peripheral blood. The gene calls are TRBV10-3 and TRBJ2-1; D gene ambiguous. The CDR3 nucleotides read TGTGCCATCAGTGACGAGAATAACAATGAGCAGTTCTTC. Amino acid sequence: CAISDENNNEQFF.